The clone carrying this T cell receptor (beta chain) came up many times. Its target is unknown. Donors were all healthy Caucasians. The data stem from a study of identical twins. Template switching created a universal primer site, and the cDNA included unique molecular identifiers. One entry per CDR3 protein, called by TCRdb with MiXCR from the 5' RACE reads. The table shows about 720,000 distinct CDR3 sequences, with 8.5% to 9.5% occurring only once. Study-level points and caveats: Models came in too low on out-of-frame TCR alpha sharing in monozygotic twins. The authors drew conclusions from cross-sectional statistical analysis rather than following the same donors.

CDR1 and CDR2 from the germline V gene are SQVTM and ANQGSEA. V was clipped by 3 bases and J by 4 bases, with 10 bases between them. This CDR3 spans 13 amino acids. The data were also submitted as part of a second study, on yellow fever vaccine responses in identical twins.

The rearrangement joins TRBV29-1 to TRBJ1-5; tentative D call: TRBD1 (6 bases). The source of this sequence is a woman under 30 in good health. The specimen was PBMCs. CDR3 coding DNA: TGCAGCGTTGAGAGGGGGGCGAATCAGCCCCAGCATTTT. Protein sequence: CSVERGANQPQHF.